These T cell receptor beta chains were read from a single sample in a study of CD4 T cells in lung cancer. Using immunoSEQ multiplex PCR, the repertoire was profiled, and TCRdb retains in-frame clones only, with some absent. This repertoire shows about 10,000 clones, 50% to 80% found once; its top ten account for about 16%. What was sequenced was normal lung tissue taken away from the tumor. All receptors derive from a man between 60 and 75 years old with non-small cell lung cancer. CDR3s include the opening cysteine and the closing phenylalanine or tryptophan. A D gene is named only where the DNA matches it firmly. The listing skips clone size in some rows; elsewhere it reads once, few, many or a size class.

clone_size	d_call	j_call	v_call	cdr3_aa	cdr3_nt
few	TRBD1	TRBJ2-7	TRBV7-9	CASSSSPRTGTYEQYF	TGTGCCAGCAGCTCGAGCCCTCGGACAGGGACCTACGAGCAGTACTTC
many	TRBD1	TRBJ1-3	TRBV6-6	CASSLGTGGNTIYF	TGTGCCAGCAGTTTAGGGACAGGTGGAAACACCATATATTTT
.	.	TRBJ1-1	TRBV7-3	CASSPYRATEAFF	TGTGCCAGCAGCCCTTACAGGGCCACTGAAGCTTTCTTT
.	TRBD1	TRBJ2-1	TRBV7-9	CASRGTGDEQFF	TGTGCCAGCAGGGGGACAGGGGATGAGCAGTTCTTC
.	.	TRBJ1-1	TRBV18	CASSAQYEDTEAFF	TGTGCCAGCTCAGCCCAATACGAGGACACTGAAGCTTTCTTT
.	.	TRBJ2-3	TRBV7-9	CASSAQGGRADTQYF	TGTGCCAGCAGCGCTCAGGGCGGCAGGGCAGATACGCAGTATTTT
.	TRBD1	TRBJ1-1	TRBV9	CASSLTTDRENTEAFF	TGTGCCAGCAGCCTAACTACGGACAGGGAAAACACTGAAGCTTTCTTT
.	TRBD1	TRBJ1-1	TRBV19	CATYPGTGGWVTEAFF	TGTGCCACTTACCCCGGGACAGGGGGGTGGGTCACTGAAGCTTTCTTT
.	TRBD2	TRBJ2-2	TRBV7-6	CASSSGRAGGNIHTGELFF	TGTGCCAGCAGCTCAGGAAGGGCGGGAGGGAATATACACACCGGGGAGCTGTTTTTT
.	TRBD1	TRBJ1-2	TRBV6-1	CASSGLPGTGGSYGYTF	TGTGCCAGCAGTGGACTCCCCGGGACAGGGGGCTCGTATGGCTACACCTTC
.	TRBD1	TRBJ1-1	TRBV25-1	CASSDRTGKNTEAFF	TGTGCCAGCAGTGACCGGACAGGGAAGAACACTGAAGCTTTCTTT
.	TRBD2	TRBJ2-5	TRBV14	CASSQDGEGETQYF	TGTGCCAGCAGCCAAGATGGGGAGGGGGAGACCCAGTACTTC
few	TRBD1	TRBJ1-1	TRBV15	CATSREGTGGRRTEAFF	TGTGCCACCAGCAGAGAGGGAACAGGGGGCAGAAGAACTGAAGCTTTCTTT
.	TRBD2	TRBJ2-5	TRBV27	CASREAGVSETQYF	TGTGCCAGCAGGGAGGCGGGAGTCTCGGAGACCCAGTACTTC
once	.	TRBJ2-1	TRBV1	CTSSQDGVAGYNEQFF	TGCACCAGCAGCCAAGATGGAGTAGCGGGGTACAATGAGCAGTTCTTC
many	.	TRBJ2-7	TRBV2	CAIKSQGGYEQYF	TGTGCCATAAAAAGCCAGGGCGGCTACGAGCAGTACTTC
.	.	TRBJ1-3	TRBV18	CASSPQRVGNTIYF	TGTGCCAGCTCACCACAGCGGGTTGGAAACACCATATATTTT
.	.	TRBJ2-1	TRBV15	CATSRDLNGANHEQFF	TGTGCCACCAGCAGAGATTTGAACGGAGCTAACCATGAGCAGTTCTTC
few	TRBD1	TRBJ1-1	TRBV9	CASSVGTGGSAFF	TGTGCCAGCAGCGTCGGGACAGGGGGCTCCGCTTTCTTT
few	TRBD2	TRBJ2-1	TRBV6-1	CASSISGRARDEQFF	TGTGCCAGCAGTATTAGCGGGAGGGCACGGGATGAGCAGTTCTTC
once	.	TRBJ1-3	TRBV20-1	CSARRGNTIYF	TGCAGTGCTAGACGTGGAAACACCATATATTTT
.	TRBD1	TRBJ2-3	TRBV5-6	CASRSTGVPSTDTQYF	TGTGCCAGCAGATCCACAGGGGTTCCCAGCACAGATACGCAGTATTTT
.	TRBD1	TRBJ2-5	TRBV5-1	CASSLQGIQETQYF	TGCGCCAGCAGCTTACAGGGGATCCAAGAGACCCAGTACTTC
.	TRBD2	TRBJ2-5	TRBV5-4	CASSLFSLAGGGQETQYF	TGTGCCAGCAGCTTATTCTCCCTAGCGGGAGGGGGGCAAGAGACCCAGTACTTC
.	.	TRBJ1-3	TRBV15	CATSRGASGNTIYF	TGTGCCACCAGCAGAGGGGCATCCGGAAACACCATATATTTT